The 22 T cell receptor beta chains presented below share a single source sample, sequenced in a study of Ad26.COV2.S vaccination and SARS-CoV-2 variants. The protocol was immunoSEQ multiplex PCR, while the TCRdb copy is restricted to in-frame clones and leaves out a portion. The sample has some 640,000 clones; more than 70% are singletons. As for treatment: about 20 received Ad26.COV2.S at low or high dose, single or two shots; several received placebo; per-sample allocation not given. Day 63 after the first vaccine or placebo injection was the time point for sampling. Sequenced material: peripheral blood, taken in a trial of Ad26.COV2.S vaccine versus placebo. Source of these receptors: a person aged 18-65 years who received the Ad26.COV2.S COVID-19 vaccine or a placebo.

The J gene is TRBJ1-6, the V gene TRBV4-2; 9 bases are shared with TRBD1. Per germline, CDR1 LGHNA and CDR2 YNFKEQ. V dropped 4 bases and J dropped 9; count of bases not matched to a gene: 4. This CDR3 contains 14 residues. The DNA for the CDR3 is TGTGCCAGCAGCCGGGACAGGGTTCTTTCACCCCTCCACTTT. Translation gives CASSRDRVLSPLHF.

As for this clone: The sample contains more than one DNA sequence encoding this CDR3. The rearrangement links TRBV18 to TRBJ1-1; D gene ambiguous. Between the trimmed V and J ends, which lost 2 bases and 4 bases, there was a span of 8 bases. Germline values: CDR1 KGHSH, CDR2 LQKENI. This CDR3 region has 13 residues. The CDR3 loop reads CASSPGRATEAFF. DNA for the CDR3: TGTGCCAGCTCACCAGGGAGGGCCACTGAAGCTTTCTTT. The full variable domain, rest sourced from reference TRBV18 and TRBJ1-1, is NAGVMQNPRHLVRRRGQEARLRCSPMKGHSHVYWYRQLPEEGLKFMVYLQKENIIDESGMPKERFSAEFPKEGPSILRIQQVVRGDSAAYFCASSPGRATEAFFGQGTRLTVV.

This chain joins TRBV30 and TRBJ1-3; D remains ambiguous. From germline, CDR1 is GTSNPN and CDR2 SVGIG (reference sequence). V was pared by 2 bases and J by 0 bases, with 8 bases between. The CDR3 has 14 residues. CDR3: CAWSKGGSGNTIYF. The CDR3 nucleotides are TGTGCCTGGAGTAAAGGTGGCTCTGGAAACACCATATATTTT. The variable domain in full, completed from reference TRBV30 and TRBJ1-3, reads SQTIHQWPATLVQPVGSPLSLECTVEGTSNPNLYWYRQAAGRGLQLLFYSVGIGQISSEVPQNLSASRPQDRQFILSSKKLLLSDSGFYLCAWSKGGSGNTIYFGEGSWLTVV.

This sequence joins TRBV18 and TRBJ1-2; 9 bases fit TRBD1. Unmatched junction bases numbered 3, after V lost 0 bases and J lost 4 bases. This CDR3 has 15 amino acids. The germline CDR1 and CDR2 sequences are KGHSH and LQKENI. The CDR3 bases are TGTGCCAGCTCACCACCGGGACAGGGCCTCTATGGCTACACCTTC. Protein: CASSPPGQGLYGYTF.

The V and J genes are TRBV5-4 and TRBJ2-7, with D possibly TRBD2 on 5 matching bases. The CDR3 is 13 amino acids. Trimming stripped 3 bases from V and 3 bases from J, with 10 bases between. Per germline, CDR1 SGHNT and CDR2 YYREEE (reference sequence). This CDR3 is CASSSARGYEQYF. The CDR3 nucleotides read TGTGCCAGCAGCTCCGCCCGGGGCTACGAGCAGTACTTC.

The table lists this clone with a count of one. The gene calls are TRBV7-9 and TRBJ2-7; the D gene is possibly TRBD1 (5 bases). This CDR3 comprises 15 residues. The V gene's germline CDR1 is SEHNR and CDR2 FQNEAQ (reference sequence). V was pared by 1 base and J by 0 bases, with 10 bases between. The CDR3 sequence is CASSLGGGSSYEQYF. The CDR3 DNA reads TGTGCCAGCAGCTTAGGGGGCGGAAGCTCCTACGAGCAGTACTTC.

V is TRBV11-3 and J is TRBJ1-1; D is unclear. The CDR3 runs to 13 residues. The ends were cut back, 3 bases at V and 5 bases at J, with 10 bases in the middle. Per the germline V gene, CDR1 is SGHNT and CDR2 is YENEEA. The CDR3 DNA reads as TGTGCCAGCAGCTTGAATGGTTGGACTGAAGCTTTCTTT. Translating it yields CASSLNGWTEAFF. Using reference TRBV11-3 and TRBJ1-1 for the parts outside the CDR3, the full variable domain is EAGVVQSPRYKIIEKKQPVAFWCNPISGHNTLYWYLQNLGQGPELLIRYENEEAVDDSQLPKDRFSAERLKGVDSTLKIQPAELGDSAVYLCASSLNGWTEAFFGQGTRLTVV.

This clone was observed once. The rearrangement joins TRBV9 to TRBJ2-4, with TRBD1 identical over 10 bases. V lost 0 bases and J lost 8; bases outside the gene matches: 2. Germline CDR1 reads SGDLS; CDR2 reads YYNGEE. This CDR3 is 14 amino acids long. In DNA, the CDR3 is TGTGCCAGCAGCGTAGGGGACAGGGGTGACATTCAGTACTTC. Protein: CASSVGDRGDIQYF.

The V gene is TRBV19, the J gene TRBJ1-2, with 10 bases fitting TRBD1. The V segment lost 7 bases and the J segment 4 bases; nucleotides outside the gene matches: 9. This CDR3 contains 15 residues. Germline CDR1 is LNHDA and CDR2 is SQIVND (reference sequence). The CDR3 coding sequence is TGTGCCAGTACCTTGGGACAGGGGATGGGCTATGGCTACACCTTC. The encoded protein is CASTLGQGMGYGYTF.

J is TRBJ2-5 and V is TRBV5-6, with 16 bases aligning to TRBD2. CDR1 is SGHDT, CDR2 YYEEEE, per germline. V lost 4 bases, J lost 5 bases, and 5 bases stayed unmatched. This CDR3 has 16 residues. This CDR3 is CASSPGTSGGAETQYF. The CDR3 bases are TGTGCCAGCAGCCCTGGGACTAGCGGGGGGGCCGAGACCCAGTACTTC.

V is TRBV19 and J is TRBJ2-2; no firm D call. The CDR3 extends over 14 amino acids. Deletions cut 2 bases from V and 0 bases from J, with 4 bases between. Germline V lookup: CDR1 LNHDA, CDR2 SQIVND (reference sequence). CDR3 sequence reads: CASSIWANTGELFF. DNA for the CDR3: TGTGCCAGTAGTATATGGGCGAACACCGGGGAGCTGTTTTTT.

The chain links TRBV19 to TRBJ1-5; 8 nucleotides align to TRBD1. CDR3 length equals 14 residues. V lost 5 bases and J lost 4; bases outside the gene matches: 4. Germline values: CDR1 LNHDA, CDR2 SQIVND (reference sequence). The CDR3 spells CASSSRTGNQPQHF. In DNA, the CDR3 is TGTGCCAGTAGTTCAAGGACAGGGAATCAGCCCCAGCATTTT. Supplemented by reference TRBV19 and TRBJ1-5, the full variable domain reads DGGITQSPKYLFRKEGQNVTLSCEQNLNHDAMYWYRQDPGQGLRLIYYSQIVNDFQKGDIAEGYSVSREKKESFPLTVTSAQKNPTAFYLCASSSRTGNQPQHFGDGTRLSIL.

V and J are TRBV18 and TRBJ1-2, with TRBD1 identical over 7 bases. Per the germline V gene, CDR1 is KGHSH and CDR2 is LQKENI. The CDR3 is made up of 14 amino acids. J gave up 2 bases and V 2 bases, and 2 bases lay outside the gene matches. The CDR3 coding sequence is TGTGCCAGCTCACCAGTGGGACAGAACTATGGCTACACCTTC. Amino acids: CASSPVGQNYGYTF.

The gene calls are TRBV11-2 and TRBJ2-2; D possibly corresponds to TRBD1 (6 bases). There are 15 residues in the CDR3. Looked up from germline, CDR1 is SGHAT and CDR2 is FQNNGV. Deletions cut 5 bases from V and 3 bases from J, with 13 bases between. The CDR3 region is CASSPGDIDTGELFF. The CDR3 bases are TGTGCCAGCAGCCCTGGGGACATCGACACCGGGGAGCTGTTTTTT.

This clone was observed a single time. The rearrangement joins TRBV7-6 to TRBJ1-6; 8 positions agree with TRBD1. The V gene's germline CDR1 is SGHVS and CDR2 FNYEAQ. V was clipped by 5 bases and J by 11 bases; unmatched bases: 8. The CDR3 is made up of 14 amino acids. CDR3: CASSPGQAWTPLHF. In nucleotides, the CDR3 is TGTGCCAGCAGCCCGGGACAGGCCTGGACACCCCTCCACTTT.

The chain combines TRBV4-2 with TRBJ2-2; D might be TRBD1 or TRBD2, each matching 5 bases. V was pared by 4 bases and J by 7 bases, with 16 bases between. The CDR3 consists of 15 residues. CDR1 is LGHNA and CDR2 is YNFKEQ in the germline V gene. The CDR3: CASSRSEGRIGELFF. The CDR3 region has the DNA TGTGCCAGCAGCCGTTCCGAGGGGCGGATCGGGGAGCTGTTTTTT.

J is TRBJ2-3 and V is TRBV5-1, with no clear D. The germline gives CDR1 SGHRS, CDR2 YFSETQ. CDR3 size: 15 residues. The V and J ends lost 1 base and 2 bases respectively, with 11 bases between them. CDR3 sequence (DNA): TGCGCCAGCAGCTTGTTAGGGTCCCCCACAGATACGCAGTATTTT. This sequence encodes CASSLLGSPTDTQYF. Based on the CDR3 plus reference TRBV5-1 and TRBJ2-3, the full variable domain is KAGVTQTPRYLIKTRGQQVTLSCSPISGHRSVSWYQQTPGQGLQFLFEYFSETQRNKGNFPGRFSGRQFSNSRSEMNVSTLELGDSALYLCASSLLGSPTDTQYFGPGTRLTVL.

The chain recombines TRBV14 with TRBJ2-5; D tentatively reads TRBD1 or TRBD2 (6 bases each). The CDR3 totals 15 residues. From germline, CDR1 is SGHDN and CDR2 FVKESK. V lost 2 bases and J 5 bases, leaving 15 bases between the germline ends. The CDR3 is CASSQTVTGGETQYF. Written as DNA, the CDR3 is TGTGCCAGCAGCCAAACTGTGACAGGAGGGGAGACCCAGTACTTC.

The chain couples TRBV5-1 to TRBJ2-3; D possibly corresponds to TRBD2 (5 bases). The V end was cut by 3 bases, the J end by 0 bases, with 11 bases between. CDR3 length: 15 amino acids. Per germline, CDR1 SGHRS and CDR2 YFSETQ. The CDR3 bases are TGCGCCAGCAGCTATGGATCGGGGAGCACAGATACGCAGTATTTT. Protein sequence: CASSYGSGSTDTQYF.

This chain joins TRBV7-9 and TRBJ2-3; 7 bases map to TRBD2. The length of the CDR3 is 14 residues. V was pared by 4 bases and J by 4 bases, with 5 bases of the junction left unmatched. CDR1 is SEHNR, CDR2 FQNEAQ, per germline (reference sequence). The CDR3 DNA reads TGTGCCAGCAGCTACGGGACTATTCCAGATACGCAGTATTTT. Amino acid sequence: CASSYGTIPDTQYF.

The chain recombines TRBV27 with TRBJ1-5; D might be TRBD1 (5 bases). Per the germline V gene, CDR1 is MNHEY and CDR2 is SMNVEV (reference sequence). The ends were cut back, 2 bases at V and 2 bases at J, with 7 bases in the middle. The CDR3 extends over 14 amino acids. The CDR3 DNA reads as TGTGCCAGCAGTTTACGGGACCGCAATCAGCCCCAGCATTTT. Translated, it gives CASSLRDRNQPQHF.

This clone was seen only once. This chain joins TRBV19 and TRBJ2-1; D perhaps matches TRBD1 (6 bases). The length of the CDR3 is 12 residues. With 3 bases removed from V and 8 bases from J, the gap between germline ends came to 8 bases. Germline loops: CDR1 LNHDA, CDR2 SQIVND (reference sequence). CDR3 sequence reads: CASSIQGHEQFF. The CDR3 DNA reads as TGTGCCAGTAGTATCCAGGGGCATGAGCAGTTCTTC.